The rows below give T cell receptor beta chains drawn from one sample of a study of blood T cell repertoires in COVID-19. Some clones are missing from TCRdb's copy, which holds only in-frame ones; the method was immunoSEQ multiplex PCR. The repertoire consists of 350,000 to 450,000 clones, with around 90% occurring once and the leading ten covering 1.2%. Sequenced material: peripheral blood. Every receptor here comes from a man aged 35 to 55 with acute or convalescent COVID-19. CDR3s include the opening cysteine and the closing phenylalanine or tryptophan. The D gene is left open where the match is weak. Only part of the rows carry a size: once, few, many, or a class if the clone is expanded.

V gene: TRBV6-1; clone size: .; J gene: TRBJ2-5; D gene: .; CDR3 DNA: TGTGCCAGCAGTGAAGCGGTCGGGGTGGAGACCCAGTACTTC; CDR3 protein: CASSEAVGVETQYF
V gene: TRBV12-2; clone size: .; J gene: TRBJ2-2; D gene: .; CDR3 DNA: TGTGCAAGTCGCTTAGCCCTCCCCCCGGGACAGGGGTTTGACGGGGAGCTGTTTTTT; CDR3 protein: CASRLALPPGQGFDGELFF
V gene: TRBV27; clone size: .; J gene: TRBJ1-6; D gene: TRBD1; CDR3 DNA: TGTGCCAGCAGTTCAAAACCGGGACAGGGGGCTTTCTATAATTCACCCCTCCACTTT; CDR3 protein: CASSSKPGQGAFYNSPLHF
V gene: TRBV30; clone size: once; J gene: TRBJ1-1; D gene: .; CDR3 DNA: TGTGCCTGGAGTCATCGGAGGGGCGATGAAGCTTTCTTT; CDR3 protein: CAWSHRRGDEAFF
V gene: TRBV10-3; clone size: .; J gene: TRBJ1-5; D gene: .; CDR3 DNA: TGTGCCATCAGTGAGCTCGCGGGGGATCAGCCCCAGCATTTT; CDR3 protein: CAISELAGDQPQHF
V gene: TRBV10-1; clone size: .; J gene: TRBJ2-2; D gene: .; CDR3 DNA: TGCGCCAGCAGTCTGAGAAAAGCAAACACCGGGGAGCTGTTTTTT; CDR3 protein: CASSLRKANTGELFF
V gene: TRBV11-2; clone size: .; J gene: TRBJ2-2; D gene: .; CDR3 DNA: TGTGCCAGCAGCTTGCTACTAGTTAGCACCGGGGAGCTGTTTTTT; CDR3 protein: CASSLLLVSTGELFF
V gene: TRBV27; clone size: .; J gene: TRBJ2-7; D gene: TRBD1; CDR3 DNA: TGTGCCAGCAGTTTAGGGACAGGAGGGGCCTACGAGCAGTACTTC; CDR3 protein: CASSLGTGGAYEQYF
V gene: TRBV2; clone size: .; J gene: TRBJ2-7; D gene: .; CDR3 DNA: TGTGCCAGCAGGAGGTCGAAGGCCCACGAGCAGTACTTC; CDR3 protein: CASRRSKAHEQYF
V gene: TRBV3-1/TRBV3-2; clone size: .; J gene: TRBJ1-1; D gene: .; CDR3 DNA: TGTGCCAGCAGCCTAAAAAACACTGAAGCTTTCTTT; CDR3 protein: CASSLKNTEAFF
V gene: TRBV6-1; clone size: .; J gene: TRBJ2-2; D gene: .; CDR3 DNA: TGTGCCAGCAGTGGTCCTAAATTAGGGAGACCCGGGGAGCTGTTTTTT; CDR3 protein: CASSGPKLGRPGELFF
V gene: TRBV7-3; clone size: once; J gene: TRBJ2-1; D gene: TRBD2; CDR3 DNA: TGTGCCAGCAGCTTAGCTAGCGGGAGTTCGGGGAATGAGCAGTTCTTC; CDR3 protein: CASSLASGSSGNEQFF
V gene: TRBV7-2; clone size: once; J gene: TRBJ2-1; D gene: TRBD1; CDR3 DNA: TGTGCCAGCAGCTTTAGGGGGCGCGCACCTGAGCAGTTCTTC; CDR3 protein: CASSFRGRAPEQFF
V gene: TRBV5-5; clone size: .; J gene: TRBJ1-1; D gene: .; CDR3 DNA: TGTGCCAGCAGCTTGGGGGCGAACACTGAAGCTTTCTTT; CDR3 protein: CASSLGANTEAFF
V gene: TRBV5-1; clone size: .; J gene: TRBJ1-3; D gene: .; CDR3 DNA: TGCGCCAGCAGCTTGCGTATAGGAAACACCATATATTTT; CDR3 protein: CASSLRIGNTIYF
V gene: TRBV10-2; clone size: .; J gene: TRBJ2-1; D gene: .; CDR3 DNA: TGCGCCAGCAGTGAGAGGGTAGCGGCTCAGGTTGAGCAGTTCTTC; CDR3 protein: CASSERVAAQVEQFF
V gene: TRBV27; clone size: .; J gene: TRBJ2-2; D gene: .; CDR3 DNA: TGTGCCAGCAGTTTTAGGGAGACCGGGGAGCTGTTTTTT; CDR3 protein: CASSFRETGELFF
V gene: TRBV28; clone size: .; J gene: TRBJ2-5; D gene: TRBD2; CDR3 DNA: TGTGCCAGCAGTCCTCGGGGAGGGTGGCCAGAGACCCAGTACTTC; CDR3 protein: CASSPRGGWPETQYF
V gene: TRBV7-2; clone size: once; J gene: TRBJ1-1; D gene: TRBD1; CDR3 DNA: TGTGCCAGCAGCTTAACCCCCCGGGACAGGGGAAGACGGAACACTGAAGCTTTCTTT; CDR3 protein: CASSLTPRDRGRRNTEAFF
V gene: TRBV28; clone size: once; J gene: TRBJ1-2; D gene: .; CDR3 DNA: TGTGCCAGCAGACCTCCCGGTTTAGCTAACTATGGCTACACCTTC; CDR3 protein: CASRPPGLANYGYTF
V gene: TRBV20-1; clone size: .; J gene: TRBJ2-7; D gene: TRBD2; CDR3 DNA: TGCAGTGTTGCGGGAGAAGACGAGCAGTACTTC; CDR3 protein: CSVAGEDEQYF
V gene: TRBV7-3; clone size: .; J gene: TRBJ1-1; D gene: .; CDR3 DNA: TGTGCCAGCAGCTTGACAGGACACACTGAAGCTTTCTTT; CDR3 protein: CASSLTGHTEAFF
V gene: TRBV11-2; clone size: .; J gene: TRBJ1-2; D gene: .; CDR3 DNA: TGTGCCAGCAGCTTAGCAGGGAACTATGGCTACACCTTC; CDR3 protein: CASSLAGNYGYTF
V gene: TRBV6-5; clone size: .; J gene: TRBJ1-4; D gene: TRBD1; CDR3 DNA: TGTGCCAGCAGCTACTCAGGGGGATCAGCTAATGAAAAACTGTTTTTT; CDR3 protein: CASSYSGGSANEKLFF
V gene: TRBV5-1; clone size: .; J gene: TRBJ2-3; D gene: TRBD2; CDR3 DNA: TGCGCCAGCAGCTTGGATCCTAGCGGGACCACGCAGTATTTT; CDR3 protein: CASSLDPSGTTQYF
V gene: TRBV5-4; clone size: .; J gene: TRBJ1-1; D gene: .; CDR3 DNA: TGTGCCAGCAGCGGGGGACTGCCGAACACTGAAGCTTTCTTT; CDR3 protein: CASSGGLPNTEAFF
V gene: TRBV7-3; clone size: .; J gene: TRBJ1-5; D gene: TRBD1; CDR3 DNA: TGTGCCAGCACCCAAGGAGGGGCAGGGGGTGAGTATAGCAATCAGCCCCAGCATTTT; CDR3 protein: CASTQGGAGGEYSNQPQHF
V gene: TRBV19; clone size: .; J gene: TRBJ2-1; D gene: TRBD1; CDR3 DNA: TGTGCCAGTAGTACGCGGGACAGGGGGCACAATGAGCAGTTCTTC; CDR3 protein: CASSTRDRGHNEQFF
V gene: TRBV28; clone size: .; J gene: TRBJ2-7; D gene: TRBD1; CDR3 DNA: TGTGCCAGCAGCCCCACTACAGGGGCCGAGCAGTACTTC; CDR3 protein: CASSPTTGAEQYF
V gene: TRBV9; clone size: .; J gene: TRBJ1-3; D gene: .; CDR3 DNA: TGTGCCAGCGCGAAAGCGGGGAACACCATATATTTT; CDR3 protein: CASAKAGNTIYF
V gene: TRBV27; clone size: .; J gene: TRBJ2-2; D gene: TRBD2; CDR3 DNA: TGTGCCAGCAGTCCCCTTGGAGACCTACTAGCGGGAGGGCCATATGGCACCGGGGAGCTGTTTTTT; CDR3 protein: CASSPLGDLLAGGPYGTGELFF
V gene: TRBV29-1; clone size: .; J gene: TRBJ2-5; D gene: .; CDR3 DNA: TGCAGCGTTGAGCACGGGTCCGGGACCCAGTACTTC; CDR3 protein: CSVEHGSGTQYF
V gene: TRBV14; clone size: .; J gene: TRBJ2-3; D gene: TRBD1; CDR3 DNA: TGTGCCAGCAGCCACAATAGACGTCCCGGGACAGGGCTCACAGATACGCAGTATTTT; CDR3 protein: CASSHNRRPGTGLTDTQYF
V gene: TRBV11-3; clone size: .; J gene: TRBJ2-3; D gene: .; CDR3 DNA: TGTGCCAGCAGCTTCGGACAGAGCTCAGATACGCAGTATTTT; CDR3 protein: CASSFGQSSDTQYF
V gene: TRBV28; clone size: once; J gene: TRBJ2-3; D gene: .; CDR3 DNA: TGTGCCAGCAGTTTAGAGGGCCGTAGCACAGATACGCAGTATTTT; CDR3 protein: CASSLEGRSTDTQYF
V gene: TRBV11-2; clone size: .; J gene: TRBJ2-1; D gene: TRBD1; CDR3 DNA: TGTGCCAGCAGGGGACAGGGGGAGAACAATGAGCAGTTCTTC; CDR3 protein: CASRGQGENNEQFF
V gene: TRBV7-8; clone size: .; J gene: TRBJ1-5; D gene: TRBD1; CDR3 DNA: TGTGCCAGCAGCTTAACGAGGGGGACAGAGAATCAGCCCCAGCATTTT; CDR3 protein: CASSLTRGTENQPQHF
V gene: TRBV5-1; clone size: few; J gene: TRBJ2-5; D gene: .; CDR3 DNA: TGCGCCAGCAGCCGCGAAGGCAGGGGAATAGAGACCCAGTACTTC; CDR3 protein: CASSREGRGIETQYF
V gene: TRBV6-1; clone size: .; J gene: TRBJ1-3; D gene: .; CDR3 DNA: TGTGCCAGCAGTGCTGGGGCCGGGGACTCCGGAAACACCATATATTTT; CDR3 protein: CASSAGAGDSGNTIYF
V gene: TRBV24-1; clone size: .; J gene: TRBJ2-1; D gene: TRBD1; CDR3 DNA: TGTGCCACCAGTGAGAGGACAGGGCGTATCAATGAGCAGTTCTTC; CDR3 protein: CATSERTGRINEQFF
V gene: TRBV5-4; clone size: .; J gene: TRBJ2-4; D gene: TRBD2; CDR3 DNA: TGTGCCAGCAGCCCTGCCGGGGGGAATAGGGACATTCAGTACTTC; CDR3 protein: CASSPAGGNRDIQYF
V gene: TRBV7-6; clone size: once; J gene: TRBJ1-4; D gene: .; CDR3 DNA: TGTGCCAGCAGCTTAGCCGCGGGACTTCATGAAAAACTGTTTTTT; CDR3 protein: CASSLAAGLHEKLFF
V gene: TRBV7-9; clone size: .; J gene: TRBJ1-4; D gene: TRBD1; CDR3 DNA: TGTGCCAGCAGCGATGACAGGGGGTATGAAAAACTGTTTTTT; CDR3 protein: CASSDDRGYEKLFF